These T cell receptor beta chains were read from a single sample in a study of shared clonotypes between healthy human individuals. The table came from immunoSEQ multiplex PCR; TCRdb's copy has only in-frame clones and leaves some out. The table lists under 1 million clones, 92% of them singletons, with 20% to 30% in the top ten. The sequenced sample was naive CD8+ T cells sorted from blood. The receptor set was obtained from a man aged 25-45 years in good health. Both conserved end residues are part of each CDR3. D genes are given only for firm matches. Clone size is not always given. Where it is, it says once, few, many or a class for expanded clones.

clone size	V gene	D gene	J gene	CDR3 DNA	CDR3 protein
.	TRBV4-3	.	TRBJ1-2	TGCGCCAGCAGCCAATCGGACAGCTCTAACTATGGCTACACCTTC	CASSQSDSSNYGYTF
.	TRBV10-3	.	TRBJ2-5	TGTGCCATCAGTGAGTCCGGACAGCAAGAGACCCAGTACTTC	CAISESGQQETQYF
.	TRBV5-4	.	TRBJ1-5	TGTGCCAGCAGCGCCTACAGGAACAATCAGCCCCAGCATTTT	CASSAYRNNQPQHF
.	TRBV7-9	.	TRBJ2-7	TGTGCCAGCAGCTGGGATACCTACGAGCAGTACTTC	CASSWDTYEQYF
.	TRBV7-6	TRBD2	TRBJ2-2	TGTGCCAGCAGCTTAGTTCTAGCGGGAGTGTCCGGGGAGCTGTTTTTT	CASSLVLAGVSGELFF
.	TRBV7-9	TRBD1	TRBJ2-7	TGTGCCAGCAGCTCAAGCCGGACAGGGAGTCGATCCTACGAGCAGTACTTC	CASSSSRTGSRSYEQYF
.	TRBV7-9	TRBD2	TRBJ2-5	TGTGCCAGCAGCCCACTAGCGGGAGTGGAGACCCAGTACTTC	CASSPLAGVETQYF
few	TRBV10-1	TRBD1	TRBJ2-7	TGCGCCAGCAGTGAGTCACAGGGGGACTACGAGCAGTACTTC	CASSESQGDYEQYF
.	TRBV9	TRBD1	TRBJ2-4	TGTGCCAGCAGCCCATGGACAGGGGACAACATTCAGTACTTC	CASSPWTGDNIQYF
.	TRBV7-2	.	TRBJ2-5	TGTGCCAGCAGCTTAGTTCCGCTAAAAGAGACCCAGTACTTC	CASSLVPLKETQYF